The entry below gives a single T cell receptor delta chain sequence along with its context. Its antigen is unknown. Germline is not matched at one junction end, which may reflect a read error. Sequences come from RNA converted to cDNA by reverse transcription. CDR3 amplicons came from multiplex PCR with pooled V-gene forward and constant-region reverse primers. TCRdb reprocessed the multiplex PCR reads using CATT. The repertoire consists of 54,000 or so delta-chain clones, with less than 20% occurring once and the leading ten covering 0.5%. The CDR3 has 19 amino acids. CDR1 and CDR2 (germline): TSWWSYY, QGS. This sample stems from a study of Vδ1+ human thymocytes. Study outcomes and limitations: In the thymus, TRG and TRD repertoires looked highly polyclonal with Gaussian CDR3 lengths.

This receptor was taken from a boy under three years old who had congenital heart surgery. The sample taken for sequencing was Vdelta1+ gamma-delta thymocytes from the thymus. Sample subset: FACS-sorted CD3+ TCRalphabeta- TCRVdelta1+ TCRVdelta2- thymocytes. The chain employs TRDV1 and TRDJ1; TRDD3 matches at 13 bases. Here the CDR3 DNA reads TGCTCTGGGGAACTAGTCCCATTCACTGGGGGATACGCCACCGATAAACTCATCTTT. It is translated as CSGELVPFTGGYATDKLIF.